This section outlines one T cell receptor (beta chain) sequence together with its context. The antigen is unknown. Combined were second doses at about 4 or about 12 weeks. The CDR3 is 18 residues long. V lost 0 bases, J lost 0 bases, and 15 bases lay in between. In germline, CDR1 is LNHNV, CDR2 YYDKDF (reference sequence). The data belong to a study of T cell responses to AZD1222 COVID-19 vaccine. General study points: Dominant at 160-218 and 743-854, vaccine-associated CD4 TCRs also spanned spike. No repertoire was sampled before or during the peak T cell response, only after it. Donors in the cohort were predominantly white British and more often female, and clonal diversity was possibly underestimated.

Method: immunoSEQ multiplex PCR; TCRdb's copy keeps in-frame clones and lacks some. The repertoire holds 100,000 to 150,000 clones, with roughly 88% as singletons. The V gene is TRBV15, the J gene TRBJ1-3, with D unclear. Sample: peripheral blood, taken 28 days after the second AZD1222 dose. This receptor was obtained from an adult who received the AZD1222 COVID-19 vaccine. The CDR3 nucleotides are TGTGCCACCAGCAGAGATCTCGCCAGGCCTAGCTCTGGAAACACCATATATTTT. Protein: CATSRDLARPSSGNTIYF.